This entry is about one TCR beta chain. This entry belongs to a study of control samples from healthy donors and cancer patients. This table comes from immunoSEQ multiplex PCR, and its TCRdb copy is limited to in-frame clones, with some not included. The sample holds roughly 120,000 clones, over 75% seen once. V shed 4 bases, J shed 4 bases, and the junction held 6 bases outside the gene matches. CDR1 and CDR2 from the germline V gene are KGHSH and LQKENI. The length of the CDR3 is 15 residues. This TCR was sampled from a man between 45 and 60 years old in good health. Material: blood. V is TRBV18 and J is TRBJ2-5; TRBD2 matches 10 bases. The CDR3 reads CASSRERGGRETQYF. The DNA for the CDR3 is TGTGCCAGCTCACGGGAGCGGGGGGGCCGAGAGACCCAGTACTTC.